This T cell receptor beta chain was found in a study of blood T cells in healthy people across ages. Overall study results and limits: Percentage of naive T cells showed a strong correlation with TCR beta diversity.

Germline lookup yields CDR1 SGHTA and CDR2 FQGTGA. The V gene lost 8 bases and the J gene lost 8 bases, with 30 bases spanning the gap. The CDR3 extends over 17 amino acids. PCR was performed a second time for about 7 to 12 cycles using a sample-barcoded 5' primer and a J-beta primer mix. A minimum of 3 million CDR3-containing paired-end reads was obtained for each sample. TCRdb re-analysed the 5' RACE reads in MiXCR, keeping a single row per CDR3 protein. The sample lists 1.5 million to 2 million distinct CDR3 sequences; about 50% were seen once. A remark on this clonotype: Its antigen is as yet unknown.

The J gene is TRBJ1-2, the V gene TRBV7-3, with unresolved D. This TCR was recovered from a woman aged 40 to 50 in good health. The specimen was blood. The CDR3 region is CASFLTGRQKVDPGYTF. CDR3 DNA: TGTGCCAGCTTCTTAACGGGTCGGCAGAAGGTAGACCCGGGCTACACCTTC. Full variable domain (missing parts from reference TRBV7-3 and TRBJ1-2): GAGVSQTPSNKVTEKGKYVELRCDPISGHTALYWYRQSLGQGPEFLIYFQGTGAADDSGLPNDRFFAVRPEGSVSTLKIQRTERGDSAVYLCASFLTGRQKVDPGYTFGSGTRLTVV.